This T cell receptor beta chain was identified in a study of CD8 T cells in ankylosing spondylitis. TCRdb fed the 5' RACE reads into MiXCR, producing one record per CDR3 protein. This repertoire shows some 140,000 distinct CDR3 sequences, 6% to 8.5% found once; its top ten account for around 12%. This CDR3 has 11 residues. V was pared by 9 bases and J by 2 bases, with 1 base of the junction left unmatched. Germline V CDR1 and CDR2: ENHRY, SYGVKD. Many counts were recorded for this clonotype. This rearrangement joins TRBV10-3 to TRBJ2-7; 7 bases are a match to TRBD1. The source of this sequence is a female donor with ankylosing spondylitis or in good health (not recorded which). Sequenced input: blood, either unsorted or a sorted T cell fraction (not recorded which). CDR3 loop: CAIQGTYEQYF. CDR3 sequence (DNA): TGTGCCATACAGGGGACCTACGAGCAGTACTTC.